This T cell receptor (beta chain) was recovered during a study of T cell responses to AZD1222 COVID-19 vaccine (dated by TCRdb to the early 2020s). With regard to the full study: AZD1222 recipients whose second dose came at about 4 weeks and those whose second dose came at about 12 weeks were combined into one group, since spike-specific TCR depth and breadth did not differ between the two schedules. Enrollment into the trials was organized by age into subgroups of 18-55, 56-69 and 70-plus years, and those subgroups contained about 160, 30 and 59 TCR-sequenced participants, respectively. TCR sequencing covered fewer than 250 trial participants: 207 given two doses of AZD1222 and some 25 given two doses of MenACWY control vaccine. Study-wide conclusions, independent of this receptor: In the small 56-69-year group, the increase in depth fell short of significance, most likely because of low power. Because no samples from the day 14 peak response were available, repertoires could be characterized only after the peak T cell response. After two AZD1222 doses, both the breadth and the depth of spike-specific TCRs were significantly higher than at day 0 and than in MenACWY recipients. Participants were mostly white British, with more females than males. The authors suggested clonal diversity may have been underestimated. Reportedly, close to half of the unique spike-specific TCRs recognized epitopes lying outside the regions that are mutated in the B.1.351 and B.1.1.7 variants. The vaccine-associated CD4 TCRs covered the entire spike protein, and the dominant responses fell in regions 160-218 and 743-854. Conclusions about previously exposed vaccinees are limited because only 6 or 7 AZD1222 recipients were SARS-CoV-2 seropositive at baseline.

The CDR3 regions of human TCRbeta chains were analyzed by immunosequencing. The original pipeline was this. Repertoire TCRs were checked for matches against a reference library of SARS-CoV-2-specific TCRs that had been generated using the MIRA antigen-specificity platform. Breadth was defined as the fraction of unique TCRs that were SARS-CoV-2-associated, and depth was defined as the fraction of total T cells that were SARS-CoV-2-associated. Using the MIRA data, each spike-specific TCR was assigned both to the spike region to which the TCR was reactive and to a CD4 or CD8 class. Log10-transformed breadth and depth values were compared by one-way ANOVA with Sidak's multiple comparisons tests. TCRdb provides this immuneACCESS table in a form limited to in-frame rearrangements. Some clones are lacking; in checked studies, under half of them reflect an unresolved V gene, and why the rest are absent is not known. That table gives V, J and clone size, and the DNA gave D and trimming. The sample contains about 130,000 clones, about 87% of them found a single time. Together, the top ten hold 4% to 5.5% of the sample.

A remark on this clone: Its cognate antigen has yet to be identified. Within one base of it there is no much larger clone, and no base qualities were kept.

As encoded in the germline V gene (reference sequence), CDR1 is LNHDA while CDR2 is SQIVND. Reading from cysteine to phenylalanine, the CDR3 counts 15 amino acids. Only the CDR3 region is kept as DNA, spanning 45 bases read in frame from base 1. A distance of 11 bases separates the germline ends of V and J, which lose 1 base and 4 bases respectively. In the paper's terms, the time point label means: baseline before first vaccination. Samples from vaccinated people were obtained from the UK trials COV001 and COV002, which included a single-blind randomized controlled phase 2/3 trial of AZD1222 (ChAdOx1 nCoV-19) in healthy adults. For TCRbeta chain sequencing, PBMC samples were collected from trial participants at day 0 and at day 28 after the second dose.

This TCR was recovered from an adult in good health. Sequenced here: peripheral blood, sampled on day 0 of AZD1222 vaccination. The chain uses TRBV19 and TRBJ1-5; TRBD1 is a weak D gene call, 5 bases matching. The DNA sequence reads TGTGCCAGTAGTATAGTCCGGGACCGTAATCAGCCCCAGCATTTT. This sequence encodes CASSIVRDRNQPQHF.